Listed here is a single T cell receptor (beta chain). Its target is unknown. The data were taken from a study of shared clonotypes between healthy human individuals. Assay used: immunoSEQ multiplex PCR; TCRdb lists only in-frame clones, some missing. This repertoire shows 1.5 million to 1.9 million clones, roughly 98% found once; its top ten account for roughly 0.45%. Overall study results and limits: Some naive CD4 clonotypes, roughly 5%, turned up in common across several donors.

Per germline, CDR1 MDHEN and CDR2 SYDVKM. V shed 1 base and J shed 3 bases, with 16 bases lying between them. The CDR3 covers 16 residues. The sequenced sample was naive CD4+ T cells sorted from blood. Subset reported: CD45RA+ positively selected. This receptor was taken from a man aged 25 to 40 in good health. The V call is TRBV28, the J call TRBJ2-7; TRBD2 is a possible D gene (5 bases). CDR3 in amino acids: CASSLSGVQAYYEQYF. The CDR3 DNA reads TGTGCCAGCAGTTTATCCGGGGTCCAAGCCTACTACGAGCAGTACTTC.